This T cell receptor beta chain came from a study of blood T cell repertoires in COVID-19. Looking at the study overall: PBMCs, B-cell-depleted T cells, or T cells were the source of the cDNA or gDNA that made up the material.

Everyone who took part was about 18 to 90 years old, and they came from 24 US areas. In the original processing: Reference gene primer amplification in the assay estimated nucleated cell counts. Sequencing was performed with immunoSEQ multiplex PCR; in TCRdb, only in-frame clones are kept and a portion is missing. V, J and clone size derive from that table, while D and trimming were established from the DNA sequence. The sample yields 160,000 or so clones, around 87% seen once. The receptor's source is a woman in her forties or fifties who had recovered from COVID-19. The specimen sequenced was PBMCs or T cells enriched from blood (not recorded which).

CDR3 nucleotides: TGTGCCAGCAGCGCCGAGGTCCATAACTATGGCTACACCTTC. This codes for CASSAEVHNYGYTF. The V gene is TRBV7-2, the J gene TRBJ1-2; no reliable D call. V was cut by 5 bases and J by 1 base, with 11 bases left in between. CDR1 is SGHTA and CDR2 is FQGNSA in the germline V gene. There are 14 residues in the CDR3.